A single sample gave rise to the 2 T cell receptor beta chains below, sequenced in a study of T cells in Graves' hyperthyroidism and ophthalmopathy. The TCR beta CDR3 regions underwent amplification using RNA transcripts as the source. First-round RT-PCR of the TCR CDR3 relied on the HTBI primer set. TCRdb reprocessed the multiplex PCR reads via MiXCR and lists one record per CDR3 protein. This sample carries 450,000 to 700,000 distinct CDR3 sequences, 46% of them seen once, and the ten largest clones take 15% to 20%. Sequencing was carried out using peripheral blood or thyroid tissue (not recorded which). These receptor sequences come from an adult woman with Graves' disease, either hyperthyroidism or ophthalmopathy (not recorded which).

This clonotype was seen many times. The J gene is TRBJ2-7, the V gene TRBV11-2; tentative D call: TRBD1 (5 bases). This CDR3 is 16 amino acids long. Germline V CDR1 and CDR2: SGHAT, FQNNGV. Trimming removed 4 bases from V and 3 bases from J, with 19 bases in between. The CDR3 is CASSSLPKGRVYEQYF. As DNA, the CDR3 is TGTGCCAGCAGCTCCCTCCCTAAGGGGCGTGTCTACGAGCAGTACTTC. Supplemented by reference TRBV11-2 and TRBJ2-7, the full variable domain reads EAGVAQSPRYKIIEKRQSVAFWCNPISGHATLYWYQQILGQGPKLLIQFQNNGVVDDSQLPKDRFSAERLKGVDSTLKIQPAKLEDSAVYLCASSSLPKGRVYEQYFGPGTRLTVT.

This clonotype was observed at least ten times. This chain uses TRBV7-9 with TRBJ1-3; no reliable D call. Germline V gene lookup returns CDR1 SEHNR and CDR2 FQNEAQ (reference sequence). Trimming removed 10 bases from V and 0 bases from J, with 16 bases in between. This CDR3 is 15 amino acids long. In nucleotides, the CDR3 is TGTGCCATGGGGAGAGGAACATCCTCTGGAAACACCATATATTTT. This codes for CAMGRGTSSGNTIYF.